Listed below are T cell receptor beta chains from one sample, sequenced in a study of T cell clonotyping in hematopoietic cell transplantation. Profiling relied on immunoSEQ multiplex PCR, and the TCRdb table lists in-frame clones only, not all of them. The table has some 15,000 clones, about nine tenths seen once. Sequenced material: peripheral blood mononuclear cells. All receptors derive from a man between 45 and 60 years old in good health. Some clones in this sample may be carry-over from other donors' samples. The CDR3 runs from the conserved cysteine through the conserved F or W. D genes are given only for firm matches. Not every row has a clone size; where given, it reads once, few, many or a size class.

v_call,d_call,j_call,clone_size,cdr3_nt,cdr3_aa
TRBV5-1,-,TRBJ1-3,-,TGCGCCAGCAGCCAGGACAGAACTGGAAACACCATATATTTT,CASSQDRTGNTIYF
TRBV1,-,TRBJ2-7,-,TGCACCAGCAGCCACGATAGGGGGACAGGGTGGTACGAGCAGTACTTC,CTSSHDRGTGWYEQYF
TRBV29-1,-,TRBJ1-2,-,TGCAGCGTTGAAGATCGGAGACATACCTATGGCTACACCTTC,CSVEDRRHTYGYTF
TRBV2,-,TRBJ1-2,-,TGTGCCAGCAGGGACTTAGGCGCCAGCTATGGCTACACCTTC,CASRDLGASYGYTF
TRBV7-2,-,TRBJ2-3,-,TGTGCCAGCAGCTTAGCTGCCAGTTACACAGATACGCAGTATTTT,CASSLAASYTDTQYF
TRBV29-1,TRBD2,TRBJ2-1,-,TGCAGCGTCCGACTAGCGGGGGGTTACAATGAGCAGTTCTTC,CSVRLAGGYNEQFF
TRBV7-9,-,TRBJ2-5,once,TGTGCCAGCAGCTTAGCGATGGGTCACCAAGAGACCCAGTACTTC,CASSLAMGHQETQYF
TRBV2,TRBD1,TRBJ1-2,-,TGTGCCAGCAGTGAGGGCAGGGGGAACTATGGCTACACCTTC,CASSEGRGNYGYTF
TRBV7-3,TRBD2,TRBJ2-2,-,TGTGCCAGCAGCTTAGTAGCGGGGGGGAACACCGGGGAGCTGTTTTTT,CASSLVAGGNTGELFF
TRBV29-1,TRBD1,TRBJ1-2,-,TGCAGCGTTGAAACAGGACAGGGGGCGACGGACTATGGCTACACCTTC,CSVETGQGATDYGYTF
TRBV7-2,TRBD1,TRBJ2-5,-,TGTGCCAGCAGCCCCGGGGACAGACACCAAGAGACCCAGTACTTC,CASSPGDRHQETQYF
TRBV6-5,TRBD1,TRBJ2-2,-,TGTGCCAGCAGTTACAGGGGGCTGAACACCGGGGAGCTGTTTTTT,CASSYRGLNTGELFF
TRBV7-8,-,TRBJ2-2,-,TGTGCCAGCAGCTTAAGGAACACCGGGGAGCTGTTTTTT,CASSLRNTGELFF
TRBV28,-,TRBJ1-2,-,TGTGCCAGCAGTTTTCTTACAGCTGGCTATGGCTACACCTTC,CASSFLTAGYGYTF
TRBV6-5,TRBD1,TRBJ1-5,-,TGTGCCACCGGGACAGGGGCCCAGCCCCAGCATTTT,CATGTGAQPQHF
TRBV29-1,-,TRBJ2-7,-,TGCAGCGTTGATGGGGGTTCGGGCTACGAGCAGTACTTC,CSVDGGSGYEQYF
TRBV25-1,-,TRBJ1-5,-,TGTGCCAGCAGTGATCCTCTGGGGGATCAGCCCCAGCATTTT,CASSDPLGDQPQHF
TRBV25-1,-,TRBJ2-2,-,TGTGCCAGCAGGGGAGGGGGCCTCCCCGGGGAGCTGTTTTTT,CASRGGGLPGELFF
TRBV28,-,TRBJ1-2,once,TGTGCCAGCAGTTCCCCGGCGTGGGCGCGCTATGGCTACACCTTC,CASSSPAWARYGYTF
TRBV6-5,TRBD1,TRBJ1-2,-,TGTGCCAGCAGTTACCTCCAGGGGGGGCCGGCAGGCGGCTACACCTTC,CASSYLQGGPAGGYTF
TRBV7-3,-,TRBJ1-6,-,TGTGCCAGCAGCCTTAATGGCGCCAATAATTCACCCCTCCACTTT,CASSLNGANNSPLHF
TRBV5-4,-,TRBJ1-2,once,TGTGCCAGCAGCTTAGCAGGGGCAAGTGTTGGCTACACCTTC,CASSLAGASVGYTF
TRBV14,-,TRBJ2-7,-,TGTGCCAGCAGCCAAGATTGGATCGGGGGCTCCTCGGGGGAGCAGTACTTC,CASSQDWIGGSSGEQYF
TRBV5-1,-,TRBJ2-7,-,TGCGCCAGCAGCCGAAGATCGGGAAACGACAGGTACGAGCAGTACTTC,CASSRRSGNDRYEQYF
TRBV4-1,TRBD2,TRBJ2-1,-,TGCGCCAGCAGCCAAGGACTAGCGGGAGCCCCTGAGCAGTTCTTC,CASSQGLAGAPEQFF
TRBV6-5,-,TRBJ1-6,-,TGTGCCAGCAGGGATTCAGCTTATAATTCACCCCTCCACTTT,CASRDSAYNSPLHF
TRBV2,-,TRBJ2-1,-,TGTGCCAGCAGTTACACGAACCAGCAGTTCTTC,CASSYTNQQFF
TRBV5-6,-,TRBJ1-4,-,TGTGCCAGCAGCTTTGTGGTTGGGGGGAAACTGTTTTTT,CASSFVVGGKLFF
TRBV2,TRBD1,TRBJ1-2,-,TGTGCCAGCAGAGGGGGACAGGTGATTAGCTACACCTTC,CASRGGQVISYTF
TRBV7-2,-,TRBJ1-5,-,TGTGCCAGCAGCTCCCAACCCGGGAATCAGCCCCAGCATTTT,CASSSQPGNQPQHF
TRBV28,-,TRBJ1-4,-,TGTGCCAGCAGTCCGGACGGGGCGGGTGAAAAACTGTTTTTT,CASSPDGAGEKLFF
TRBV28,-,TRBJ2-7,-,TGTGCCAGCAGTCCCTCGGACGCCGCCTACGAGCAGTACTTC,CASSPSDAAYEQYF
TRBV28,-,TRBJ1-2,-,TGTGCCAGCAGTTTAGGGTGGACAGCAACCTATGGCTACACCTTC,CASSLGWTATYGYTF
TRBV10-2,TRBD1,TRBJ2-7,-,TGCGCCAGCAGTGAGATGGGCAGGGGGCAATACGAGCAGTACTTC,CASSEMGRGQYEQYF
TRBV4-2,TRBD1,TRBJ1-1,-,TGTGCCAGCAGCCCGGGACAGGGAGGTAACACTGAAGCTTTCTTT,CASSPGQGGNTEAFF
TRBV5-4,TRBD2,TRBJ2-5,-,TGTGCCAGCAGCTCCCCCACTAGCGGGGGATCGCCAGAGACCCAGTACTTC,CASSSPTSGGSPETQYF
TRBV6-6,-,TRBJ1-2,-,TGTGCCAGCAAAGGGGCCATGGGCTATGGCTACACCTTC,CASKGAMGYGYTF
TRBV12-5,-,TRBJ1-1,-,TGTGCTAGTGCTGTCTTTTTCGACACTGAAGCTTTCTTT,CASAVFFDTEAFF
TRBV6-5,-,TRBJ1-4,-,TGTGCCAGCAGATTGAACCAGGGGTTTATGGGCAAACTGTTTTTT,CASRLNQGFMGKLFF
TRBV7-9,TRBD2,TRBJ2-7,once,TGTGCCAGCAGCTTAGTCAGCGGGGGGGCCTACGAGCAGTACTTC,CASSLVSGGAYEQYF
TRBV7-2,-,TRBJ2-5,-,TGTGCCAGCAGCTTAATGTTCGGAAAAGAGACCCAGTACTTC,CASSLMFGKETQYF
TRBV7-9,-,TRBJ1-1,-,TGTGCCAGCACCCAGGAAATTCATGAAGCTTTCTTT,CASTQEIHEAFF
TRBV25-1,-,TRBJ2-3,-,TGTGCCAGCAGCCAGGGCTCCAGGGATACGCAGTATTTT,CASSQGSRDTQYF
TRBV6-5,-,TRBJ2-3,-,TGTGCCAGCAGTTACTCGTCCCCGGGGGCGGGAGATACGCAGTATTTT,CASSYSSPGAGDTQYF
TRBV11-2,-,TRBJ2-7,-,TGTGCCAGCAGCACGACCTACGAGCAGTACTTC,CASSTTYEQYF
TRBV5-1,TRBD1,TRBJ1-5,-,TGCGCCAGCAGCTATAATCCACAGGGGGCTTTAGATAGCAATCAGCCCCAGCATTTT,CASSYNPQGALDSNQPQHF
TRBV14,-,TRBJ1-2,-,TGTGCCAGCAGCCAACTTCCCGGGGGGTATGGCTACACCTTC,CASSQLPGGYGYTF
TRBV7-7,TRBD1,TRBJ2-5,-,TGTGCTAGCAGCTTTCGGAACAGGGGGTCGGGAGAGACCCAGTACTTC,CASSFRNRGSGETQYF
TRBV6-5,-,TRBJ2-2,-,TGTGCCAGCAGTTACTCGATCTACTGGGCCTCCGGGGAGCTGTTTTTT,CASSYSIYWASGELFF
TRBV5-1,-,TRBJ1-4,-,TGCGCCAGCAGCTCCGGGACACGGAATGAAAAACTGTTTTTT,CASSSGTRNEKLFF
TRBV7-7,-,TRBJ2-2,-,TGTGCTAGTGGGACGTCGAACACCGGGGAGCTGTTTTTT,CASGTSNTGELFF
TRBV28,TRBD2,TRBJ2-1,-,TGTGCCAGCGGGGGACTAGCGGGGGGGCTCGATGAGCAGTTCTTC,CASGGLAGGLDEQFF
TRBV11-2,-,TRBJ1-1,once,TGTGCCAGCAGCCAATTCCTTGAAGCTTTCTTT,CASSQFLEAFF